The rows below give T cell receptor beta chains drawn from one sample of a study of control samples from healthy donors and cancer patients. Measured with immunoSEQ multiplex PCR; TCRdb has only the in-frame clones, and not every one. The table shows roughly 190,000 clones, with 75% to 95% occurring only once. Sample: blood. Receptors originate from a woman aged 25 to 39 in good health. CDR3s include the opening cysteine and the closing phenylalanine or tryptophan. Clone size is given for some rows only: seen once, a few or many times, or a class if the clone is expanded.

V,J,size,length,CDR3
TRBV6-4,TRBJ2-1,-,13,CASSDSVAAEQFF
TRBV3-1/TRBV3-2,TRBJ1-2,once,14,CASSQMDRGPGYTF
TRBV5-4,TRBJ1-1,-,12,CASSSGGAKAFF
TRBV7-8,TRBJ2-7,-,15,CASSPWDRVTYEQYF
TRBV11-3,TRBJ1-3,-,13,CASSLADGNTIYF
TRBV19,TRBJ2-1,-,16,CASSIGTGRLAGEQFF
TRBV7-9,TRBJ2-5,-,14,CASSPDTPQETQYF
TRBV28,TRBJ1-5,-,13,CASSLLTNQPQHF
TRBV5-5,TRBJ1-2,-,13,CASSLAAGYGYTF
TRBV12-3/TRBV12-4,TRBJ2-1,-,12,CASSSLGNEQFF
TRBV6-5,TRBJ1-4,-,12,CASRATNEKLFF
TRBV13,TRBJ2-7,-,13,CASSSGGFYEQYF
TRBV7-2,TRBJ2-2,-,16,CASSLAAGSNTGELFF
TRBV30,TRBJ1-6,-,12,CAWDRNNSPLHF
TRBV10-1,TRBJ2-7,-,12,CASSAGVNEQYF
TRBV11-2,TRBJ2-1,-,14,CASSYRDRGNEQFF
TRBV19,TRBJ2-7,-,13,CASSIIQGGEQYF
TRBV2,TRBJ2-3,-,13,CASSASRTDTQYF
TRBV10-3,TRBJ2-1,-,15,CAISDNRGSYNEQFF
TRBV6-1,TRBJ2-1,-,14,CASSERGGLYEQFF
TRBV5-1,TRBJ1-1,-,14,CASREGARNTEAFF
TRBV2,TRBJ2-6,-,15,CASSERSSGANVLTF
TRBV19,TRBJ2-3,few,11,CASSKTDTQYF
TRBV27,TRBJ2-2,once,15,CASSLTGVSTGELFF
TRBV7-2,TRBJ2-3,-,13,CASSPLALNTQYF
TRBV6-5,TRBJ2-3,-,13,CATGTGSTDTQYF
TRBV19,TRBJ2-7,-,15,CASSKGTSGNYEQYF
TRBV12-3/TRBV12-4,TRBJ1-4,-,13,CASSRDGNEKLFF
TRBV5-4,TRBJ2-5,-,14,CASSFGTPQETQYF
TRBV14,TRBJ1-4,-,15,CASSQDLRGAGKLFF
TRBV15,TRBJ2-3,-,14,CATSRDPAPDTQYF
TRBV2,TRBJ1-1,-,14,CASSEVVADTEAFF
TRBV5-5,TRBJ1-5,-,14,CASRAGYSNQPQHF
TRBV19,TRBJ2-2,-,14,CASSMSANTGELFF
TRBV6-5,TRBJ1-6,-,14,CASRGQGRDSPLHF
TRBV6-1,TRBJ1-2,-,13,CASSEQPNYGYTF
TRBV28,TRBJ2-6,-,15,CASSSGGSGANVLTF
TRBV5-1,TRBJ2-6,few,14,CATRWASGANVLTF
TRBV5-1,TRBJ1-6,once,14,CASSPQGGNSPLHF
TRBV15,TRBJ2-7,-,15,CATSRGGLSTYEQYF
TRBV7-9,TRBJ2-7,-,14,CASSLERDSYEQYF
TRBV15,TRBJ1-6,-,14,CATRGTGGSSPLHF
TRBV6-6,TRBJ1-1,-,17,CASSPRRTGKGNTEAFF